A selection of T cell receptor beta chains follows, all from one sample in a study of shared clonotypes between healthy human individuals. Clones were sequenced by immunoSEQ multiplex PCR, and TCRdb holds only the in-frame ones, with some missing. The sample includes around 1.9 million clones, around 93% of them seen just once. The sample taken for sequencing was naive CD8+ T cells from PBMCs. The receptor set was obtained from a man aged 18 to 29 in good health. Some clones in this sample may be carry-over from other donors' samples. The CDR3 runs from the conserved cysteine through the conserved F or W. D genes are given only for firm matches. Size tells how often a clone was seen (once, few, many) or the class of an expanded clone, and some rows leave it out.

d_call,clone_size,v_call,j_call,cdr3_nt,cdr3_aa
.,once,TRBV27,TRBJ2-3,TGTGCCAGCAGTTTATCGATGGGGATTTTGAGCGGCCCCACAGATACGCAGTATTTT,CASSLSMGILSGPTDTQYF
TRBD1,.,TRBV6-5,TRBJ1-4,TGTGCCAGCAGGGGACAGAGAAATGAAAAACTGTTTTTT,CASRGQRNEKLFF
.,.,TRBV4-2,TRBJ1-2,TGTGCCAGCAGCCAAGATCGGGGCGTTAACTATGGCTACACCTTC,CASSQDRGVNYGYTF
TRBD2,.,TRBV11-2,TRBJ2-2,TGTGCCAGCAGCTTAGGCCGGTCTAGCGGGACATATAACACCGGGGAGCTGTTTTTT,CASSLGRSSGTYNTGELFF
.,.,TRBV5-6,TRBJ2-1,TGTGCCAGCAGCTCCCAGAGGGATGAGCAGTTCTTC,CASSSQRDEQFF
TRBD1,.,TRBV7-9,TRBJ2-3,TGTGCCAGCAGCAGCACCGGGACAGGGTTCGGTTATACGCAGTATTTT,CASSSTGTGFGYTQYF
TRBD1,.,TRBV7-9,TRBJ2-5,TGTGCCAGCAGCTTAGCGGGACAGGGAGAGACCCAGTACTTC,CASSLAGQGETQYF
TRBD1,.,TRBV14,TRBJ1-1,TGTGCCAGCAGCCAAGCGGGACAGGGGCGAACTGAAGCTTTCTTT,CASSQAGQGRTEAFF
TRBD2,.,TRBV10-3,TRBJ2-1,TGTGCCATCAGTGAGTCTTTGCGGGAGACCTACAATGAGCAGTTCTTC,CAISESLRETYNEQFF
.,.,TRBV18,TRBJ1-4,TGTGCCAGCTCACCACCGCCAGGGGCAACAACTAATGAAAAACTGTTTTTT,CASSPPPGATTNEKLFF
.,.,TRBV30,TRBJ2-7,TGTGCCTGGAGTGTAGGGCTTGAGCAGTACTTC,CAWSVGLEQYF